This is a list of T cell receptor beta chains from one sample in a study of regulatory T cells in long-lasting Graves disease. TCRdb processed the multiplex PCR reads anew with MiXCR; each CDR3 protein has one entry. In the table there are fewer than 350,000 distinct CDR3 sequences, about 18% of which are singletons. Material: peripheral blood mononuclear cells (PBMCs), obtained at new diagnosis, from a patient treated with antithyroid drugs. Every receptor here comes from a female donor with Graves disease. The CDR3 runs from the conserved cysteine through the conserved F or W. Each record gives: V gene, J gene, D gene, CDR3 protein. A D gene is named only where the DNA matches it firmly.

>TRBV6-1|TRBJ2-7|.
CASSEAFYEQYF
>TRBV30|TRBJ2-7|.
CAWMEGGGLGEQYF
>TRBV2|TRBJ2-7|.
CASRGTISYEQYF
>TRBV20-1|TRBJ2-2|.
CSARRGRAYTGELFF
>TRBV14|TRBJ2-3|.
CASSLFTDTRYF
>TRBV20-1|TRBJ1-3|.
CSARGDKAGNTIYF
>TRBV20-1|TRBJ1-2|.
CSASQPDSNYGYTF
>TRBV12-3/TRBV12-4|TRBJ2-3|.
CASKSPLNLDTQYF
>TRBV6-1|TRBJ2-7|TRBD2
CASSSRLARSYEQYF
>TRBV18|TRBJ2-3|TRBD2
CASSQFGLAGAYTDTQYF
>TRBV7-2|TRBJ1-5|.
CASSPHQPQHF
>TRBV29-1|TRBJ2-3|TRBD2
CSVGSGLAPTDTQYF
>TRBV11-2|TRBJ1-5|.
CASSYNAYGKPQHF
>TRBV28|TRBJ2-7|.
CASSRKWEQYF
>TRBV6-5|TRBJ1-1|.
CASSYFGIPEAFF
>TRBV5-1|TRBJ2-7|.
CASSFGVPYEQYF
>TRBV12-3/TRBV12-4|TRBJ2-7|.
CASSSDRDLYEQYF
>TRBV28|TRBJ2-7|.
CASTSRIAHYEQYF
>TRBV6-1|TRBJ1-2|.
CASSTRSRFGYTF
>TRBV20-1|TRBJ2-5|TRBD2
CSAHFGLAGTQETQYF
>TRBV7-9|TRBJ1-3|TRBD1
CASSPGQGNTIYF
>TRBV12-3/TRBV12-4|TRBJ2-5|TRBD1
CANSSDRELPFYNERFF
>TRBV11-2|TRBJ2-7|TRBD2
CASSLGGSFSGNEQYF
>TRBV28|TRBJ2-7|TRBD1
CASSHLIGGSSYEQYF
>TRBV19|TRBJ2-2|TRBD2
CASSITPVTSGRNTGELFF
>TRBV28|TRBJ1-5|.
CASSSQGGGNQPQHF
>TRBV7-2|TRBJ2-3|TRBD2
CASSLERASGYTDTQYF
>TRBV27|TRBJ2-7|.
CASSSLSHEQYF
>TRBV3-1|TRBJ2-5|.
CASSQGPSQETQYF
>TRBV28|TRBJ1-4|.
CASRWDDRKNEKLFF
>TRBV5-1|TRBJ2-2|.
CASSPSSGTGELFF
>TRBV2|TRBJ2-7|.
CASRFGEDSYEQYF
>TRBV20-1|TRBJ1-1|.
CSARTRTENTEAFF
>TRBV5-1|TRBJ2-1|.
CASSLGTPGNEQFF
>TRBV12-3/TRBV12-4|TRBJ2-6|.
CASSLEAGSGANVLTF
>TRBV30|TRBJ2-7|TRBD2
CACDETSGSTEQYF
>TRBV5-1|TRBJ1-4|.
CASSLRAGGTNEKLFF
>TRBV5-5|TRBJ2-1|TRBD2
CASRRYSGDSYNEQFF
>TRBV6-1|TRBJ1-4|.
CASSELHRNEKLFF
>TRBV10-3|TRBJ2-5|TRBD2
CAITSGLAGGETQYF
>TRBV11-3|TRBJ2-2|.
CASSPKGGGELFF